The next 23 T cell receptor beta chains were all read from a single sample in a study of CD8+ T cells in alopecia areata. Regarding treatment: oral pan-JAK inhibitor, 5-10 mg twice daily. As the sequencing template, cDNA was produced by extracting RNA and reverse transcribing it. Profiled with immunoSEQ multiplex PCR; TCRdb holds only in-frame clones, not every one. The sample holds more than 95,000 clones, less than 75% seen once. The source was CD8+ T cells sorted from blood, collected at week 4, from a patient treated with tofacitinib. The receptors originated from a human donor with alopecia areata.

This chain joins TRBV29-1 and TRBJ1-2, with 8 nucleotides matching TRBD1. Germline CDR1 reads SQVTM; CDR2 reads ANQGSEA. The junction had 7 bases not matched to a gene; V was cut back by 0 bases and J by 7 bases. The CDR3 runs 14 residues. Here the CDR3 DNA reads TGCAGCGTTGAAGACTTGACAGGGGACGGTGGCTACACCTTC. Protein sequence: CSVEDLTGDGGYTF.

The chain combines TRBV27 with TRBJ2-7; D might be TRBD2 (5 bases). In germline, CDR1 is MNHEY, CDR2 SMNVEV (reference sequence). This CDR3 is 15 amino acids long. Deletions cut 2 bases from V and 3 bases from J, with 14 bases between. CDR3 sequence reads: CASSLIGDRGYEQYF. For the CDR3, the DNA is TGTGCCAGCAGTTTAATCGGGGATCGGGGCTACGAGCAGTACTTC.

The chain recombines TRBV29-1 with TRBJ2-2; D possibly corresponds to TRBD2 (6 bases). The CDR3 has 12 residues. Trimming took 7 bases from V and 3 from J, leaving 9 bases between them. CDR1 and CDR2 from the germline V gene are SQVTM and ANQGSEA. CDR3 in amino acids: CSAGGYTGELFF. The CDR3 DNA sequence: TGCAGCGCCGGGGGTTACACCGGGGAGCTGTTTTTT.

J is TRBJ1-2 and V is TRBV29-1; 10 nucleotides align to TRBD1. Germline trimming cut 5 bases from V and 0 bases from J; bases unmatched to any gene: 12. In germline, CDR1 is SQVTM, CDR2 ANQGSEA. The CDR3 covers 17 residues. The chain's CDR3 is CSVHYLDRGQANYGYTF. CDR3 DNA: TGCAGCGTTCACTATCTTGACAGGGGGCAAGCTAACTATGGCTACACCTTC.

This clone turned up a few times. For the CDR3, the DNA is TGTGCCTGGAGTGTCGGGATGAGCACAGATACGCAGTATTTT. The encoded protein is CAWSVGMSTDTQYF. The chain has TRBV30 and TRBJ2-3; a weak D match, TRBD2 (5 bases). This CDR3 comprises 14 residues. The V and J ends lost 0 bases and 0 bases respectively, with 7 bases between them. Per the germline V gene, CDR1 is GTSNPN and CDR2 is SVGIG (reference sequence).

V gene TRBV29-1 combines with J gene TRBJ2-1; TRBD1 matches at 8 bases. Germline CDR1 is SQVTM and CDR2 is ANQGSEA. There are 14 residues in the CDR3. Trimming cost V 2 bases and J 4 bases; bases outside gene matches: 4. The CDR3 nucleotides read TGCAGCGTTGAATGGCAGGGGGCGTACAATGAGCAGTTCTTC. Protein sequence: CSVEWQGAYNEQFF.

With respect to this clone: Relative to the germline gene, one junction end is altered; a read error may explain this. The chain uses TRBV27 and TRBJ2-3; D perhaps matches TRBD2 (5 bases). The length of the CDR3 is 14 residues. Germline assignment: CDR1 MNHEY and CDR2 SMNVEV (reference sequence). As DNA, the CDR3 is TGTACCAGCGGCCCAGGCCTTGGCACAGATACGCAGTATTTT. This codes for CTSGPGLGTDTQYF.

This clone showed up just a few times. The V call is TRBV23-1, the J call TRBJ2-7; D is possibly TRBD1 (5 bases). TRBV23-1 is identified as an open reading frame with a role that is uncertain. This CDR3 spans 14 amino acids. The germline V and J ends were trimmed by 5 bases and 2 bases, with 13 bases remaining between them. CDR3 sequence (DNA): TGCGCCAGCAGTGTACGGCAGGGTCCCTACGAGCAGTACTTC. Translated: CASSVRQGPYEQYF.

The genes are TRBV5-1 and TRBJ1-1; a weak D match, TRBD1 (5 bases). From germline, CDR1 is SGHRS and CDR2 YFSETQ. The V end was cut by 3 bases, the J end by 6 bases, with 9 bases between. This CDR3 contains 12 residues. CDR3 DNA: TGCGCCAGCAGCTCGGACACCCCTGAAGCTTTCTTT. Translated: CASSSDTPEAFF.

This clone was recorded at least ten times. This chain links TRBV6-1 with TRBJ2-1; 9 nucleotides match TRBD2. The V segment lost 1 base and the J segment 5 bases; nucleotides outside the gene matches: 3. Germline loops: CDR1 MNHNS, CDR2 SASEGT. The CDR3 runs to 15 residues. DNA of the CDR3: TGTGCCAGCAGTGAAGGTAGCGGGGGTCACAATGAGCAGTTCTTC. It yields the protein CASSEGSGGHNEQFF.

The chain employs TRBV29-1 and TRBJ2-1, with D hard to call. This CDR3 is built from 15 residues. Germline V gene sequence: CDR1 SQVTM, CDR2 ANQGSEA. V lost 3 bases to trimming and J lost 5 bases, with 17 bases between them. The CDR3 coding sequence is TGCAGCGTTGATTCAGTGGGGTTGGCACACAATGAGCAGTTCTTC. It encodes CSVDSVGLAHNEQFF.

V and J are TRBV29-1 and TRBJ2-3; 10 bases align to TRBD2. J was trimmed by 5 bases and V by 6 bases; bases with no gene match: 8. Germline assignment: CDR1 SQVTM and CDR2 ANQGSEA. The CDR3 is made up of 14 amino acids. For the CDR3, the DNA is TGCAGCGTCTTGGGGCTAGCGGGGGAAGATACGCAGTATTTT. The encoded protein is CSVLGLAGEDTQYF.

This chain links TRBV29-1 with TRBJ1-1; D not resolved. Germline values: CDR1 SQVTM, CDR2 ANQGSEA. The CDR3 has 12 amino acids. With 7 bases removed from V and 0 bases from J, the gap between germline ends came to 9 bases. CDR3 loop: CSGRVMNTEAFF. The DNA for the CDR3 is TGCAGCGGGAGGGTCATGAACACTGAAGCTTTCTTT.

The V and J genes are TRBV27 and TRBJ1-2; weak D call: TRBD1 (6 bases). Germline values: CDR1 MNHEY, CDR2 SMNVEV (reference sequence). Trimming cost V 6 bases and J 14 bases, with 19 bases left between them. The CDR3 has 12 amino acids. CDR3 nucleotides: TGTGCCAGCAGCCTATACCCGGGGGGCTTAACCTTC. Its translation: CASSLYPGGLTF.

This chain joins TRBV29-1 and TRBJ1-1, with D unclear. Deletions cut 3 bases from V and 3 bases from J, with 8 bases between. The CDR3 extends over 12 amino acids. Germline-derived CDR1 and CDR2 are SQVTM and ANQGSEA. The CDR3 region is CSVDQMDTEAFF. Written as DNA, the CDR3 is TGCAGCGTTGATCAGATGGACACTGAAGCTTTCTTT.

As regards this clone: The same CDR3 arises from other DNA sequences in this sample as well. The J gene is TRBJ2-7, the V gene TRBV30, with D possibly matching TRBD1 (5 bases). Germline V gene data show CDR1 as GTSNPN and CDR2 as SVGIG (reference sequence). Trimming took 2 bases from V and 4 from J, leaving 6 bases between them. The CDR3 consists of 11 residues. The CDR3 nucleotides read TGTGCCTGGAGTAGGGGATACGAGCAGTACTTC. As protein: CAWSRGYEQYF.

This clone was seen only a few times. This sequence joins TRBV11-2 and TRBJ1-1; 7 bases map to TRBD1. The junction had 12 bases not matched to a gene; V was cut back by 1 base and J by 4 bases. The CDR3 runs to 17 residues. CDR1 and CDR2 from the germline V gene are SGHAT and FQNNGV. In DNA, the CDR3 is TGTGCCAGCAGCTTAGCTCCGGGACAGCAGGTACTCACTGAAGCTTTCTTT. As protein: CASSLAPGQQVLTEAFF.

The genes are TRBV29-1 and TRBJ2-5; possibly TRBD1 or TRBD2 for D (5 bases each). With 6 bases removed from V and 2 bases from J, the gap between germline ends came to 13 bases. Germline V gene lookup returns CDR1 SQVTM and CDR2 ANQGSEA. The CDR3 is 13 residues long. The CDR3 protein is CSVGEWPQETQYF. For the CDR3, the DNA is TGCAGCGTGGGGGAGTGGCCTCAAGAGACCCAGTACTTC.

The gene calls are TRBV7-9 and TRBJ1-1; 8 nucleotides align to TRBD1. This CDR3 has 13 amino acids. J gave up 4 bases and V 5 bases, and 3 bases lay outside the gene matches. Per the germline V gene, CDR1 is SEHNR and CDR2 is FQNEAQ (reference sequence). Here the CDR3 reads CASSAGTGTEAFF. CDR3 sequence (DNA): TGTGCCAGCAGCGCTGGGACAGGCACTGAAGCTTTCTTT.

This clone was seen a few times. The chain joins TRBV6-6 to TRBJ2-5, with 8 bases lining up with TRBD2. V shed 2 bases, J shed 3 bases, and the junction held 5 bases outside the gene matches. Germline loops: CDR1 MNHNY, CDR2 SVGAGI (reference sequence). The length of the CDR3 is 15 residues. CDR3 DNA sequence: TGTGCCAGCAGTTACCCCCAAGCGGGAGAAGAGACCCAGTACTTC. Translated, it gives CASSYPQAGEETQYF.

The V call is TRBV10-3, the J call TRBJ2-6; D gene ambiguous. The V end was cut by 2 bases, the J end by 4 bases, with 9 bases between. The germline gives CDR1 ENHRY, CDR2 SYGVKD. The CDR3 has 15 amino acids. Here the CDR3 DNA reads TGTGCCATCAGTGAGAAGACATCGGGGGCCAACGTCCTGACTTTC. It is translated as CAISEKTSGANVLTF.

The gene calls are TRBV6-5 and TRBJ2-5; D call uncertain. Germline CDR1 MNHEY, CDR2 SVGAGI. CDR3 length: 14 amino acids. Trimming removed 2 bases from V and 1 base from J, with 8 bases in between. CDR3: CASSYTDLQETQYF. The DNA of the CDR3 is TGTGCCAGCAGTTACACCGACCTCCAAGAGACCCAGTACTTC.

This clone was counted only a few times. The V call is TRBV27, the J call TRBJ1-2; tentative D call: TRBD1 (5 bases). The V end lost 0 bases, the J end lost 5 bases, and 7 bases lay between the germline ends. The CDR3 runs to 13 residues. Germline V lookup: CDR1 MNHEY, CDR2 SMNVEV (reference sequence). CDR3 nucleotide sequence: TGTGCCAGCAGTTTATCAGCAGGGTATGGCTACACCTTC. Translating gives CASSLSAGYGYTF.